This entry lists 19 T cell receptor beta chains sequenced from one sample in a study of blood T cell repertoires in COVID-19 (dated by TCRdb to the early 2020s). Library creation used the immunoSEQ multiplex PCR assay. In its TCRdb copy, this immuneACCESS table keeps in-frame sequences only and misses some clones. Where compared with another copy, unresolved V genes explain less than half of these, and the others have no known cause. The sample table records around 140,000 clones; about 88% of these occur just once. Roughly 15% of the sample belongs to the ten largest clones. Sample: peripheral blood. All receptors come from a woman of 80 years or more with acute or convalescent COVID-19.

The CDR3 is CASSIGRTHQTYEQYF. The DNA for the CDR3 is TGTGCCAGTAGTATAGGTCGCACCCACCAGACCTACGAGCAGTACTTC. This chain uses TRBV19 with TRBJ2-7; no clear D gene. The germline gives CDR1 LNHDA, CDR2 SQIVND (reference sequence). The V gene lost 1 base and the J gene lost 2 bases, with 15 bases spanning the gap. The CDR3 extends over 16 amino acids.

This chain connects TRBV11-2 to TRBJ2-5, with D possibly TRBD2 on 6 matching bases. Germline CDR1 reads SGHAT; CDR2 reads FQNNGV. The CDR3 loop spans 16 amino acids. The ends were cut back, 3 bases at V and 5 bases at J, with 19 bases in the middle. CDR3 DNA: TGTGCCAGCAGCTTTCGTTCAGGGAGGTTGTTGGAGACCCAGTACTTC. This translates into CASSFRSGRLLETQYF. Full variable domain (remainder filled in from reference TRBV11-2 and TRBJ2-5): EAGVAQSPRYKIIEKRQSVAFWCNPISGHATLYWYQQILGQGPKLLIQFQNNGVVDDSQLPKDRFSAERLKGVDSTLKIQPAKLEDSAVYLCASSFRSGRLLETQYFGPGTRLLVL.

The CDR3 is CASSRTQRPQGPGETQYF. CDR3 coding DNA: TGCGCCAGCAGCCGCACTCAGAGGCCCCAGGGGCCAGGGGAGACCCAGTACTTC. The V gene is TRBV4-1, the J gene TRBJ2-5, with D perhaps matching TRBD1 (6 bases). Germline CDR1 MGHRA, CDR2 YSYEKL. Trimming removed 4 bases from V and 5 bases from J, with 26 bases in between. This CDR3 has 18 residues.

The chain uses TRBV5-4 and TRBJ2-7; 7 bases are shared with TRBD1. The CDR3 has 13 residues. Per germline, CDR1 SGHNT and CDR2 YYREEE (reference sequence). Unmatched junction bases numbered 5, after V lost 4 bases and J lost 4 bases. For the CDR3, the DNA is TGTGCCAGCAGCGAGGACAGGAGTTACGAGCAGTACTTC. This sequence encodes CASSEDRSYEQYF.

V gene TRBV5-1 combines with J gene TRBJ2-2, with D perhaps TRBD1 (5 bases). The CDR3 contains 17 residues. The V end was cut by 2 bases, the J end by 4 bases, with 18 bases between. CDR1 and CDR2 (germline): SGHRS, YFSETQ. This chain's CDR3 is CASSFFRTSGRTGELFF. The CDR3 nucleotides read TGCGCCAGCAGCTTTTTCAGGACATCTGGTCGCACCGGGGAGCTGTTTTTT.

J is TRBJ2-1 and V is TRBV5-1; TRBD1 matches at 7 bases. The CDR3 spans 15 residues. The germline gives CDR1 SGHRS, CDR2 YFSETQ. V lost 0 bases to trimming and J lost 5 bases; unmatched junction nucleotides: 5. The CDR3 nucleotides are TGCGCCAGCAGCTTGGGGGGACAGACTCACAATGAGCAGTTCTTC. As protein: CASSLGGQTHNEQFF.

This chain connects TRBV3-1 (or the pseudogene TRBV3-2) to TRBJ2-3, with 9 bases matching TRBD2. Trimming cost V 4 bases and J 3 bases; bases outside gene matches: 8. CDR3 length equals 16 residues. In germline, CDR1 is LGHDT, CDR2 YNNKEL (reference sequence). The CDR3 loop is CASSLMGSGSTDTQYF. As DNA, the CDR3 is TGTGCCAGCAGCCTTATGGGTAGCGGGAGTACAGATACGCAGTATTTT.

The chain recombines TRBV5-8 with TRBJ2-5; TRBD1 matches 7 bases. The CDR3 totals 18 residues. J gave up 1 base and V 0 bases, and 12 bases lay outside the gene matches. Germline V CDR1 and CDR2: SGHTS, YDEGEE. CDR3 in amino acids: CASSLGTGVKSVQETQYF. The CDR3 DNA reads TGTGCCAGCAGCTTGGGTACAGGGGTCAAGAGTGTCCAAGAGACCCAGTACTTC.

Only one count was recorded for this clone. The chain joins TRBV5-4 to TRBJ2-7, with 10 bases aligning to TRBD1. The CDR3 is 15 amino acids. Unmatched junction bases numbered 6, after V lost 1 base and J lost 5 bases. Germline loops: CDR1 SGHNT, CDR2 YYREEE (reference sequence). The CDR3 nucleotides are TGTGCCAGCAGCTTGCTTGGGACAGGGGCACACGAGCAGTACTTC. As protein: CASSLLGTGAHEQYF.

This CDR3 is CASSAGQLAYEQYF. The CDR3, as DNA: TGTGCCAGCAGCGCGGGACAGTTAGCCTACGAGCAGTACTTC. The chain has TRBV9 and TRBJ2-7; 7 positions agree with TRBD1. The CDR3 runs to 14 residues. With 3 bases clipped from V and 2 bases from J, the junction kept 5 bases outside the gene matches. From germline, CDR1 is SGDLS and CDR2 YYNGEE. Together with reference TRBV9 and TRBJ2-7, the CDR3 gives the full variable domain: DSGVTQTPKHLITATGQRVTLRCSPRSGDLSVYWYQQSLDQGLQFLIQYYNGEERAKGNILERFSAQQFPDLHSELNLSSLELGDSALYFCASSAGQLAYEQYFGPGTRLTVT.

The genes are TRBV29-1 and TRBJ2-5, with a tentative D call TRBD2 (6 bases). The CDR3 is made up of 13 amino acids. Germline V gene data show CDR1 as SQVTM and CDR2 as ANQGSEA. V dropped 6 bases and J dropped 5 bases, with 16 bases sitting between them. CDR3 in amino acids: CSVVIMGGETQYF. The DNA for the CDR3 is TGCAGCGTAGTTATCATGGGGGGTGAGACCCAGTACTTC.

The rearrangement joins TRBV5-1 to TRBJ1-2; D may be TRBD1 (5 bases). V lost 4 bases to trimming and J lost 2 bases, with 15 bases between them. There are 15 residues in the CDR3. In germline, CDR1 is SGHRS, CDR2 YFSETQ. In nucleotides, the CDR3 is TGCGCCAGCAGCCAAAGTCAGGGAACAAACTATGGCTACACCTTC. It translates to CASSQSQGTNYGYTF.

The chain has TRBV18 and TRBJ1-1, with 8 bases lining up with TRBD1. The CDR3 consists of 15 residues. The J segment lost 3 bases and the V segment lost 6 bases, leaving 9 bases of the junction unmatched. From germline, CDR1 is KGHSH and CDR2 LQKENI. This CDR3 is CASSRNGQGHTEAFF. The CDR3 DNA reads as TGTGCCAGCTCCCGCAATGGACAGGGACACACTGAAGCTTTCTTT.

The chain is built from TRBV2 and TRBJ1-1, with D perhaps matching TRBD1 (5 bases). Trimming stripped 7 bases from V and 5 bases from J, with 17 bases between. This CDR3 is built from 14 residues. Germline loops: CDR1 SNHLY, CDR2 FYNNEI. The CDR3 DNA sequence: TGTGCCAGCAATTTGGGGGGATATGGAACTGAAGCTTTCTTT. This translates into CASNLGGYGTEAFF.

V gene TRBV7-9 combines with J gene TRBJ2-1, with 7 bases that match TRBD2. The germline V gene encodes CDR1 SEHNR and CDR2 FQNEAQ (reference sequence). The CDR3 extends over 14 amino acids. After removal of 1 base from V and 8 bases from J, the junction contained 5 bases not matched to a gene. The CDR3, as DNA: TGTGCCAGCAGCTTAGGCGGGAGCCGCGATGAGCAGTTCTTC. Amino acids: CASSLGGSRDEQFF.

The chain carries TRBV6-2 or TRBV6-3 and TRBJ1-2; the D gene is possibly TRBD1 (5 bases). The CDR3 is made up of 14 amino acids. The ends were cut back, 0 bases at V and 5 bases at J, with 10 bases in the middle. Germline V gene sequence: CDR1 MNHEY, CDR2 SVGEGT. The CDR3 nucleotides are TGTGCCAGCAGTTACTCGATGACAGCATATGGCTACACCTTC. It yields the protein CASSYSMTAYGYTF.

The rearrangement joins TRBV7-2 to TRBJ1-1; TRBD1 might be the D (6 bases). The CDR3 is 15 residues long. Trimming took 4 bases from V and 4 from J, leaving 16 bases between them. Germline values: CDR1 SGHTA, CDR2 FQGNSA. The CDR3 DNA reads TGTGCCAGCAGCTCTTTAGGTAGGGGGAGCACTGAAGCTTTCTTT. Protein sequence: CASSSLGRGSTEAFF. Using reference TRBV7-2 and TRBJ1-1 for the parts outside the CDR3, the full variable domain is GAGVSQSPSNKVTEKGKDVELRCDPISGHTALYWYRQSLGQGLEFLIYFQGNSAPDKSGLPSDRFSAERTGGSVSTLTIQRTQQEDSAVYLCASSSLGRGSTEAFFGQGTRLTVV.

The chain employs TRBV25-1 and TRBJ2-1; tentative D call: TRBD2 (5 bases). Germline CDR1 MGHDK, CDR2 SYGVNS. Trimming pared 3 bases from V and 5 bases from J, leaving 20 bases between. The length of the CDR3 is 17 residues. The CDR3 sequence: CASSESGKSGRDNEQFF. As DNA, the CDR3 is TGTGCCAGCAGTGAGTCCGGCAAAAGCGGTCGAGACAATGAGCAGTTCTTC.

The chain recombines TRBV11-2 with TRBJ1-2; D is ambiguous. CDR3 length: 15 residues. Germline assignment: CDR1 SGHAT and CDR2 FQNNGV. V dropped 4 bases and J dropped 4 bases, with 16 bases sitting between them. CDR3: CASSYIEGGGYGYTF. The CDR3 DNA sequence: TGTGCCAGCAGCTACATCGAGGGAGGCGGCTATGGCTACACCTTC.